These 26 T cell receptor beta chains originate from one sample sequenced in a study of OX40 agonist ivuxolimab in advanced cancers. The protocol was immunoSEQ multiplex PCR, while the TCRdb copy is restricted to in-frame clones and leaves out a portion. The table records roughly 63,000 clones, approximately 86% of them present only once. The material was CD4+ or CD8+ T cells sorted from blood, obtained in a trial of the OX40 agonist ivuxolimab. All receptors come from an adult with an advanced solid tumor such as melanoma, head and neck, liver or kidney cancer.

V usage is TRBV11-3 and J usage is TRBJ2-3, with 11 bases matching TRBD2. The CDR3 runs 15 residues. In germline, CDR1 is SGHNT, CDR2 YENEEA. The junction had 4 bases not matched to a gene; V was cut back by 6 bases and J by 2 bases. CDR3 sequence reads: CASSQGLAVTDTQYF. CDR3 nucleotides: TGTGCCAGCAGTCAGGGACTAGCGGTCACAGATACGCAGTATTTT.

V usage is TRBV27 and J usage is TRBJ2-3; 14 positions agree with TRBD2. The J segment lost 6 bases and the V segment lost 6 bases, leaving 2 bases of the junction unmatched. CDR3 length: 14 amino acids. The germline V gene has CDR1 MNHEY and CDR2 SMNVEV (reference sequence). CDR3 region: CASRRLAGGDTQYF. CDR3 nucleotides: TGTGCCAGCAGGCGACTAGCGGGGGGGGATACGCAGTATTTT.

The chain links TRBV10-3 to TRBJ2-7; D gene ambiguous. Looked up from germline, CDR1 is ENHRY and CDR2 is SYGVKD. The CDR3 runs 13 residues. Deletions cut 5 bases from V and 4 bases from J, with 12 bases between. CDR3: CAISILKGYEQYF. The CDR3 coding sequence is TGTGCCATCAGTATCCTCAAGGGATACGAGCAGTACTTC.

The CDR3 sequence is CASRRGGGGGGHRELFF. Here the CDR3 DNA reads TGTGCCAGCAGACGAGGTGGTGGTGGCGGGGGACACCGGGAGCTGTTTTTT. This chain links TRBV5-4 with TRBJ2-2, with D possibly being TRBD2 (7 bases). Germline V CDR1 and CDR2: SGHNT, YYREEE (reference sequence). The CDR3 loop spans 17 amino acids. Deletions cut 5 bases from V and 9 bases from J, with 26 bases between.

V is TRBV2 and J is TRBJ2-7; 12 nucleotides match TRBD1. Looked up from germline, CDR1 is SNHLY and CDR2 is FYNNEI. The junction had 5 bases not matched to a gene; V was cut back by 3 bases and J by 8 bases. The CDR3 contains 14 residues. The CDR3 reads CASSDGTGGSKQYF. DNA for the CDR3: TGTGCCAGCAGTGACGGGACAGGGGGCTCCAAGCAGTACTTC.

The chain combines TRBV2 with TRBJ2-7; D remains ambiguous. The germline CDR1 and CDR2 sequences are SNHLY and FYNNEI. Trimming removed 6 bases at V and 0 bases at J, with 12 bases between. This CDR3 has 14 residues. This CDR3 is CASSDNLSSYEQYF. The CDR3 DNA reads as TGTGCCAGCAGCGACAATTTATCCTCCTACGAGCAGTACTTC.

The chain carries TRBV28 and TRBJ1-2; the D is unclear. CDR1 and CDR2 (germline): MDHEN, SYDVKM. V was cut by 4 bases and J by 7 bases, with 10 bases left in between. The CDR3 runs to 12 residues. DNA of the CDR3: TGTGCCAGCAGTTCAGTGGCAGTTGGCTACACCTTC. Translated: CASSSVAVGYTF.

CDR3 sequence reads: CASSLRTGHNQPQHF. CDR3 nucleotides: TGTGCCAGCAGCTTAAGGACAGGACACAATCAGCCCCAGCATTTT. The chain links TRBV7-2 to TRBJ1-5; 7 bases align to TRBD1. Germline assignment: CDR1 SGHTA and CDR2 FQGNSA. The V and J ends lost 2 bases and 3 bases, in that order; junction bases with no gene match: 4. This CDR3 has 15 residues. The full variable domain, its missing parts supplied by reference TRBV7-2 and TRBJ1-5, is GAGVSQSPSNKVTEKGKDVELRCDPISGHTALYWYRQSLGQGLEFLIYFQGNSAPDKSGLPSDRFSAERTGGSVSTLTIQRTQQEDSAVYLCASSLRTGHNQPQHFGDGTRLSIL.

J is TRBJ2-3 and V is TRBV7-2, with TRBD1 as a possible D gene (6 bases). Germline values: CDR1 SGHTA, CDR2 FQGNSA. There are 16 residues in the CDR3. The V gene lost 6 bases and the J gene lost 2 bases, with 18 bases spanning the gap. The CDR3 loop reads CASRGAAALITDTQYF. The CDR3 DNA sequence: TGTGCCAGCAGGGGGGCGGCAGCCCTTATCACAGATACGCAGTATTTT.

This chain connects TRBV30 to TRBJ1-5, with 7 bases identical to TRBD1. The CDR3 consists of 14 residues. Per germline, CDR1 GTSNPN and CDR2 SVGIG (reference sequence). V was clipped by 3 bases and J by 4 bases; unmatched bases: 6. The CDR3 loop reads CAWRSGQPNQPQHF. The CDR3 DNA reads as TGTGCCTGGAGATCGGGACAGCCTAATCAGCCCCAGCATTTT.

The J gene is TRBJ1-4, the V gene TRBV18; the D gene is possibly TRBD1 (6 bases). The CDR3 has 15 residues. CDR1 is KGHSH and CDR2 is LQKENI in the germline V gene. Trimming removed 1 base at V and 4 bases at J, with 10 bases between. CDR3 residues: CASSPRAGVNEKLFF. The CDR3 DNA reads as TGTGCCAGCTCACCACGGGCAGGGGTTAATGAAAAACTGTTTTTT.

The chain carries TRBV28 and TRBJ2-1, with a tentative D call TRBD2 (6 bases). In germline, CDR1 is MDHEN, CDR2 SYDVKM. The CDR3 has 15 amino acids. The germline V and J ends were trimmed by 2 bases and 2 bases, with 10 bases remaining between them. The CDR3 spells CASSLSLAPYNEQFF. In DNA form, the CDR3 reads TGTGCCAGCAGTTTAAGCCTAGCGCCCTACAATGAGCAGTTCTTC.

V gene TRBV5-6 combines with J gene TRBJ2-7; 8 bases line up with TRBD2. Germline V gene lookup returns CDR1 SGHDT and CDR2 YYEEEE. V was clipped by 2 bases and J by 2 bases; unmatched bases: 0. The CDR3 is 13 residues long. Here the CDR3 reads CASSFSGAYEQYF. The DNA for the CDR3 is TGTGCCAGCAGCTTTAGCGGGGCCTACGAGCAGTACTTC.

V usage is TRBV5-1 and J usage is TRBJ1-3; D is perhaps TRBD1 (5 bases). From germline, CDR1 is SGHRS and CDR2 YFSETQ. The CDR3 totals 15 residues. V was pared by 0 bases and J by 0 bases, with 7 bases between. This CDR3 reads CASSLGQSSGNTIYF. CDR3 nucleotides: TGCGCCAGCAGCTTGGGACAGTCCTCTGGAAACACCATATATTTT.

The chain employs TRBV28 and TRBJ1-2; 10 nucleotides match TRBD1. Germline V CDR1 and CDR2: MDHEN, SYDVKM. Unmatched junction bases numbered 8, after V lost 5 bases and J lost 8 bases. This CDR3 spans 14 amino acids. The DNA for the CDR3 is TGTGCCAGCAGTCCGCCGGGACAGGGGTGGGGCTACACCTTC. It encodes CASSPPGQGWGYTF.

The chain combines TRBV18 with TRBJ2-1, with D possibly matching TRBD2 (5 bases). The V end lost 6 bases, the J end lost 10 bases, and 16 bases lay between the germline ends. The CDR3 runs to 13 residues. Germline V gives CDR1 KGHSH, CDR2 LQKENI. CDR3 sequence reads: CASSSAEAGEQFF. In nucleotides, the CDR3 is TGTGCCAGCTCCAGCGCGGAGGCCGGAGAGCAGTTCTTC.

DNA of the CDR3: TGTGCCAGCAGCCTCCGGGACAGGGGTGATTCACCCCTCCACTTT. This encodes CASSLRDRGDSPLHF. The J gene is TRBJ1-6, the V gene TRBV7-6; 10 bases match TRBD1. This CDR3 has 15 residues. After removal of 5 bases from V and 8 bases from J, the junction contained 6 bases not matched to a gene. CDR1 SGHVS and CDR2 FNYEAQ come from the germline V gene.

The chain is built from TRBV10-3 and TRBJ1-5, with 9 bases lining up with TRBD1. This CDR3 spans 12 amino acids. The V gene's germline CDR1 is ENHRY and CDR2 SYGVKD. With V trimmed by 11 bases and J by 7 bases, 6 bases remained unmatched. The CDR3 protein is CAAMTGGQPQHF. In DNA form, the CDR3 reads TGTGCCGCGATGACAGGGGGACAGCCCCAGCATTTT.

The rearrangement joins TRBV30 to TRBJ1-5; D perhaps matches TRBD1 (5 bases). Trimming shortened V by 1 base and J by 6 bases, and 13 bases separated the two germline ends. CDR3 length equals 14 residues. Germline-derived CDR1 and CDR2 are GTSNPN and SVGIG (reference sequence). CDR3 region: CAWSGGQGGQPQHF. The CDR3 bases are TGTGCCTGGAGTGGGGGCCAGGGTGGTCAGCCCCAGCATTTT.

The chain has TRBV6-5 and TRBJ1-2; 7 nucleotides match TRBD1. Per germline, CDR1 MNHEY and CDR2 SVGAGI. The CDR3 is 13 residues long. After removal of 4 bases from V and 6 bases from J, the junction contained 5 bases not matched to a gene. CDR3 protein: CASSFGTANGYTF. The CDR3 DNA is TGTGCCAGCAGTTTCGGGACAGCAAATGGCTACACCTTC.

The chain couples TRBV5-4 to TRBJ1-1; D ambiguous. Between the trimmed V and J ends, which lost 0 bases and 1 base, there was a span of 19 bases. The CDR3 totals 18 residues. Looked up from germline, CDR1 is SGHNT and CDR2 is YYREEE (reference sequence). The CDR3 DNA reads as TGTGCCAGCAGCTTGGTTTACTCTGTCCGGGGAAGGAACACTGAAGCTTTCTTT. It codes for CASSLVYSVRGRNTEAFF.

The CDR3 here is CASTPQQGTGNTIYF. CDR3 DNA sequence: TGTGCCAGCACCCCCCAGCAAGGGACTGGAAACACCATATATTTT. The gene calls are TRBV11-2 and TRBJ1-3; D gene unclear. The CDR3 contains 15 residues. Per the germline V gene, CDR1 is SGHAT and CDR2 is FQNNGV. The V end was cut by 7 bases, the J end by 2 bases, with 15 bases between.

This sequence joins TRBV27 and TRBJ2-5; 9 bases map to TRBD1. The CDR3 totals 14 residues. CDR1 and CDR2 from the germline V gene are MNHEY and SMNVEV (reference sequence). Trimming at V came to 8 bases and at J to 3 bases, leaving 7 bases not matched to a gene. The CDR3 nucleotides are TGTGCCAGCGGGCCGGACAGGGGAGAAGAGACCCAGTACTTC. Translation: CASGPDRGEETQYF.

The V gene is TRBV5-6, the J gene TRBJ1-4; a possible D gene is TRBD1 (6 bases). This CDR3 contains 13 residues. With 5 bases removed from V and 5 bases from J, the gap between germline ends came to 10 bases. Germline values: CDR1 SGHDT, CDR2 YYEEEE. This chain's CDR3 is CASSRDRNEKLFF. CDR3 sequence (DNA): TGTGCCAGCAGTCGAGACAGGAATGAAAAACTGTTTTTT.

This clone was detected only a few times. The chain is built from TRBV4-1 and TRBJ2-5; D unclear. V was clipped by 4 bases and J by 10 bases, with 10 bases between them. Germline V gene sequence: CDR1 MGHRA, CDR2 YSYEKL. CDR3 length: 11 amino acids. CDR3 in amino acids: CASSPGSRQYF. As DNA, the CDR3 is TGCGCCAGCAGCCCCGGCAGCCGCCAGTACTTC.

This clone was counted only a few times. J is TRBJ1-5 and V is TRBV7-8, with 9 bases aligning to TRBD1. The ends lost 3 bases at V and 7 bases at J; junction bases unmatched: 7. Germline V CDR1 and CDR2: SGHVS, FQNEAQ. The CDR3 totals 15 residues. CDR3 amino acids: CASSFIRDRAQPQHF. The DNA for the CDR3 is TGTGCCAGCAGCTTTATCCGGGACAGGGCCCAGCCCCAGCATTTT.